The TCR beta chain described here comes from a study of T cells in Graves' hyperthyroidism and ophthalmopathy. Amplification of TCR beta CDR3 regions was performed using RNA transcripts as template. When the TCR CDR3 underwent first-round RT-PCR, the HTBI primer set was used. Each CDR3 protein is one row after TCRdb ran MiXCR on the multiplex PCR reads. The top ten clones hold 5% to 6.5% of a sample with about 420,000 distinct CDR3 sequences, roughly an eighth of them seen once. A remark on this clonotype: Antigen unknown.

A lack of ophthalmopathy progression within 18 months defined stable Graves' hyperthyroidism. Diagnosis of hyperthyroidism was new in patients aged 18 to 65, and its duration was under 2 months. Points from the study as a whole: A 13 V-J signature model discriminated ophthalmopathy versus stable hyperthyroidism. Most clonotypes expanded in thyroid above 0.001 were likewise present in blood.

The sequenced sample consisted of blood. The TCR sequence derives from a woman aged 18-30 years with Graves' hyperthyroidism.

The CDR3 is CASRTGTGLDTEAFF. CDR3 DNA sequence: TGTGCCAGCAGAACCGGGACAGGGTTGGACACTGAAGCTTTCTTT. The chain carries TRBV11-1 and TRBJ1-1; 9 bases are a match to TRBD1. This CDR3 contains 15 residues. Germline values: CDR1 SGHAT, CDR2 FQDESV (reference sequence). V lost 6 bases to trimming and J lost 3 bases; unmatched junction nucleotides: 8. The full variable domain, with the rest looked up from reference TRBV11-1 and TRBJ1-1, is EAEVAQSPRYKITEKSQAVAFWCDPISGHATLYWYRQILGQGPELLVQFQDESVVDDSQLPKDRFSAERLKGVDSTLKIQPAELGDSAMYLCASRTGTGLDTEAFFGQGTRLTVV.